Listed below are T cell receptor beta chains from one sample, sequenced in a study of T cells in Graves' hyperthyroidism and ophthalmopathy. MiXCR was run by TCRdb on the multiplex PCR reads, yielding one entry per CDR3 protein. The sample shows hundreds of thousands of distinct CDR3 sequences, about 15% of them seen only once. The sample consisted of blood. These TCRs come from a woman in her fifties or sixties with Graves' ophthalmopathy. CDR3s include the opening cysteine and the closing phenylalanine or tryptophan. A D gene is named only where the DNA matches it firmly. Clone size is stated in some rows and not others, as once, few, many or a class when expanded.

>-|TRBV6-1|-|TRBJ2-2
CASRWSGANTGELFF
TGTGCCAGCCGGTGGAGCGGAGCGAACACCGGGGAGCTGTTTTTT
>many|TRBV6-1|-|TRBJ1-2
CASSLNSITSANYGYTF
TGTGCCAGCAGTTTAAATAGTATCACATCCGCTAACTATGGCTACACCTTC
>-|TRBV28|TRBD1|TRBJ2-7
CASRKNRGYEQYF
TGTGCCAGCAGAAAAAACAGGGGCTACGAGCAGTACTTC
>many|TRBV20-1|-|TRBJ1-1
CSAKAQGSTEAFF
TGCAGTGCCAAAGCACAGGGATCCACTGAAGCTTTCTTT
>-|TRBV5-1|-|TRBJ2-5
CASSPGLQSYQETQYF
TGCGCCAGCAGCCCAGGACTACAATCGTACCAAGAGACCCAGTACTTC
>many|TRBV28|TRBD1|TRBJ1-5
CASSPGTGLHQPQHF
TGTGCCAGCAGTCCCGGGACAGGGCTCCATCAGCCCCAGCATTTT
>-|TRBV6-1|-|TRBJ1-1
CASFDGLNTEAFF
TGTGCCAGCTTTGACGGATTGAACACTGAAGCTTTCTTT
>many|TRBV7-9|-|TRBJ2-5
CASSLDAEETQYF
TGTGCCAGCAGCTTAGACGCGGAGGAGACCCAGTACTTC
>many|TRBV20-1|-|TRBJ2-7
CSARDRTDYEQYF
TGCAGTGCTAGAGATAGGACAGACTACGAGCAGTACTTC
>many|TRBV24-1|-|TRBJ2-3
CATFPHTQYF
TGTGCCACCTTCCCTCATACGCAGTATTTT
>many|TRBV7-9|-|TRBJ2-7
CASSPRQAYEQYF
TGTGCCAGCAGCCCACGACAGGCCTACGAGCAGTACTTC
>-|TRBV6-1|-|TRBJ2-6
CASSGGAGQAVSGANVLTF
TGTGCCAGCAGTGGCGGCGCAGGTCAGGCCGTCTCTGGGGCCAACGTCCTGACTTTC
>-|TRBV2|TRBD1|TRBJ1-2
CASSVGQLTYGYTF
TGTGCCAGCAGTGTGGGACAGCTTACCTATGGCTACACCTTC
>-|TRBV6-2/TRBV6-3|TRBD1|TRBJ1-5
CASSPGRGQQPQHF
TGTGCCAGCAGTCCGGGGAGGGGGCAGCAGCCCCAGCATTTT
>few|TRBV5-1|TRBD2|TRBJ2-7
CASSIGLAGAWEQYF
TGCGCCAGCAGCATTGGACTAGCGGGAGCATGGGAGCAGTACTTC
>many|TRBV7-9|-|TRBJ2-3
CASSSPDFKRVLTDTQYF
TGTGCCAGCAGCTCCCCCGACTTCAAGCGGGTGCTCACAGATACGCAGTATTTT
>few|TRBV19|-|TRBJ2-1
CASSIGRGYNEQFF
TGTGCCAGTAGTATAGGGCGGGGCTACAATGAGCAGTTCTTC
>-|TRBV6-1|TRBD2|TRBJ2-7
CASCRLLAGGTYEQYF
TGTGCCAGCTGTCGCCTACTAGCGGGAGGTACCTACGAGCAGTACTTC
>many|TRBV2|TRBD2|TRBJ2-1
CASSGLAGVYNEQFF
TGTGCCAGCAGCGGACTAGCGGGAGTCTACAATGAGCAGTTCTTC
>-|TRBV6-1|TRBD1|TRBJ2-6
CASRQGYDSGANVLTF
TGTGCCAGCAGACAGGGGTATGACTCTGGGGCCAACGTCCTGACTTTC
>many|TRBV5-6|TRBD1|TRBJ1-1
CASSFPGGTEAFF
TGTGCCAGCAGTTTTCCAGGGGGCACTGAAGCTTTCTTT
>few|TRBV20-1|-|TRBJ2-2
CSARGPGELFF
TGCAGTGCTAGAGGGCCCGGGGAGCTGTTTTTT
>-|TRBV7-2|TRBD2|TRBJ2-7
CASSSWTSGEDYEQYF
TGTGCCAGCAGCTCCTGGACTAGCGGGGAGGACTACGAGCAGTACTTC
>few|TRBV10-3|-|TRBJ2-7
CAISGFRDSYEQYF
TGTGCCATCAGTGGGTTCCGGGACTCCTACGAGCAGTACTTC
>many|TRBV24-1|TRBD1|TRBJ2-1
CATSDLGQAYNEQFF
TGTGCCACCAGTGACTTGGGACAGGCTTACAATGAGCAGTTCTTC
>few|TRBV7-8|-|TRBJ2-7
CASSLEGPHEQYF
TGTGCCAGCAGCTTAGAGGGCCCCCACGAGCAGTACTTC
>many|TRBV28|TRBD1|TRBJ2-5
CASSPGQGGHETQYF
TGTGCCAGCAGTCCGGGACAGGGAGGACACGAGACCCAGTACTTC
>many|TRBV7-3|TRBD2|TRBJ2-3
CASSPRTSGTPPDTQYF
TGTGCCAGCAGCCCCCGGACTAGCGGGACCCCACCAGATACGCAGTATTTT
>few|TRBV2|TRBD1|TRBJ2-7
CASRGTVHEQYF
TGTGCCAGCAGGGGGACAGTGCACGAGCAGTACTTC
>-|TRBV7-9|TRBD2|TRBJ2-3
CASSFAPPGTRAVDTQYF
TGTGCCAGCAGCTTCGCTCCACCCGGGACTAGGGCCGTCGATACGCAGTATTTT
>many|TRBV7-9|TRBD1|TRBJ2-1
CASSSRGTGGNEQFF
TGTGCCAGCAGCTCCCGGGGGACAGGGGGAAATGAGCAGTTCTTC